This T cell receptor beta chain was observed in a study of cytomegalovirus exposure and HLA in healthy donors (TCRdb year 2017). Background on the whole study: An earlier analysis of several hundred of the donors reported more than 250 Gb of sequence data and roughly 100 million unique TCR beta sequences from about 200 million T cells. Roughly 300 gigabases of sequencing data and tens of millions of unique TCR sequences were included in an early release covering over 600 HLA-typed donors. The genetic ancestry cluster associated with self-reported Caucasian donors included 81% of the roughly 360 genotyped donors. The study aimed to test whether signatures of past pathogen exposure could be identified by cataloging public T cell receptors. The study used immunosequencing to profile the T cell repertoires of about 670 subjects and linked those repertoires to cytomegalovirus serostatus. Besides the first cohort of roughly 660 subjects, a separate validation cohort made up of 120 different subjects was used. The study combined high-throughput TCR immunosequencing, statistical association of individual TCRs with disease status, and machine learning to predict cytomegalovirus infection status. In a later analysis, previously published TCR beta repertoires from more than 500 donors were re-analyzed and high-resolution HLA genotyping was added so that TCR occurrence patterns could be studied. Rather than using new phenotypic data, the later analysis identified candidate immune exposures from TCR beta sequences and from how often those sequences occurred across donors. An earlier analysis of 587 of the donors used high-throughput TCR beta sequencing to judge whether each TCR beta V gene segment behaved as functional or pseudogenic. Donor age, sex, ethnicity and CMV serostatus were collected together with the repertoire data. Genome-wide SNP genotypes for about 55% of the roughly 670 donors were used in a later genetic analysis, which treated that subset as a discovery cohort. Every repertoire in the discovery cohort had been generated on one and the same sequencing platform. HLA typing included class I and class II loci at four-digit resolution. The number of typed donors differed by locus: about 620-630 for A, B, C, DRB1 and DQB1; 500 to 550 for DQA1; approximately 600 for DPA1; and some 430 for DPB1. Roughly 5 DR-DQ haplotypes were handled as single units for association and clustering, since linkage in the cohort was strong. On average, about 240,000 unique TCR beta nucleotide sequences were sequenced per donor among fewer than 500 genotyped donors of the cohort, with 15% to 20% of those sequences being non-productive. Findings and caveats that apply to the study as a whole: A total of 150 or so TCR beta chains were listed by the study as associated with cytomegalovirus. Roughly uniform sequencing depth across donors was assumed in presence/absence analyses, although this assumption may not hold. Across donors, most TCR sequences were observed very rarely, whereas some public TCRs were present in many individuals. A further reported finding was that TCR beta sequences accurately predicted the HLA-A and HLA-B alleles for most subjects in the first cohort. This cohort had only TCR beta chains sequenced, and the lack of alpha or paired-chain data limited which features could be detected. Some IMGT-functional V segments, including TRBV6-2 and TRBV6-3, could not be distinguished by the 87-base-pair reads and were therefore excluded. Compared with equally common non-associated chains, HLA-associated TCR beta chains in a later analysis were more clonally expanded and had lower generation probabilities. A group of highly shared sequence variants was considered likely to be a technical artifact of the sequencing pipeline. Because HLA typing was unavailable for some donors at each locus, only the typed subset was used in association tests. The authors suggested that the approach could potentially be extended to other disease states and immunological phenotypes. An earlier analysis of approximately 600 of the donors showed that most TCR beta V segments appeared in productive rearrangements either about 87% or about 30% of the time, which broadly matched IMGT annotations. Roughly 15 rarely observed V segments, including chromosome 9 orphons, were excluded from the earlier analysis of several hundred of the donors because counts were too low. For the cohort, immune exposure information was limited to CMV serostatus. In a later genetic analysis, fewer N-insertions in productive TCRs were reported among donors in an Asian-associated ancestry cluster than the approximately 710-donor mean. In both the original and validation cohorts, the classifier was reported to diagnose cytomegalovirus status with high specificity and sensitivity. In a later analysis, several top co-occurrence clusters were reported to appear linked to parvovirus B19, influenza, CMV and Epstein-Barr virus. In vitro tests confirmed that a few of the cytomegalovirus-associated TCR beta chains recognize cytomegalovirus antigens. Strong co-occurrence of HLA alleles, especially DR and DQ, made assigning TCR associations to individual alleles difficult. Correlated functional status among segregating V segments might be attributable to linkage disequilibrium, but an unknown experimental factor could not be ruled out. A later genetic analysis associated a missense DCLRE1C variant with V-gene and J-gene trimming of TCR beta chains, and an independent cohort replicated the association. Most CMV-associated TCR beta chains appeared to be HLA-restricted in a later analysis, and the HLA associations seemed to be driven largely by CMV exposure. A later analysis associated about 16,000 TCR beta sequences with specific HLA alleles at a false discovery rate of 0.05. A later analysis found that TCR association rates varied across HLA loci, with DRB1 alleles showing the most associated TCRs and HLA-C alleles the fewest.

The cohort comprised fewer than 700 healthy bone marrow donors. All cohort members were sampled while nominally healthy, although unrecorded immune exposures were likely present. The donor was CMV seropositive and belonged to the group of more than 250 seropositive cohort members. A peripheral blood sample was collected from each donor, and TCR beta sequencing was performed on peripheral blood mononuclear cells. The Qiagen DNeasy Blood Extraction Kit was used to extract genomic DNA from the blood cell samples. Comment on this clone: The antigen this receptor binds is unknown. Base qualities are not provided; no much larger clone lies one nucleotide away.

The library was built by means of the immunoSEQ multiplex PCR assay. For the multiplex PCR, a mixture combining 60 forward primers for TCR Vbeta segments and 13 reverse primers for TCR Jbeta segments was used. The CDR3 region of rearranged TCR beta genes was amplified from genomic DNA by a multiplex PCR assay. Amplified TCR beta libraries were sequenced as 87-base-pair reads on the Illumina HiSeq System. The published analysis was carried out like this. In a later analysis, roughly 80 million unique TCR beta chains were counted across the approximately 620 repertoires, and around 11 million of these chains were shared by at least two donors. A nearest-neighbor algorithm error-corrected the raw reads and collapsed the reads into unique sequences, merging closely related sequences to remove PCR and sequencing errors. V, D and J gene segments were assigned by aligning CDR3 sequences to IMGT reference sequences. Each retained sequence needed at least a six-nucleotide match to both a V gene segment and a J gene segment. Rearrangements were called productive when the CDR3 lacked stop codons and stayed in frame with V and J; all others were non-productive. CDR3 was defined according to IMGT convention as the region running from the second conserved V-encoded cysteine to the conserved J-encoded phenylalanine. In an earlier analysis of more than 550 of the donors, sequences lacking an unambiguous match to a single V gene segment were excluded. In an earlier analysis of 587 of the donors, V segments were called functional above 56.7% productive rearrangements and were called segregating when the between-donor standard deviation exceeded 5%. A statistical classification framework was built for diagnosing cytomegalovirus status from the catalog of TCR beta chain sequences. A later analysis assigned V and J genes by comparing TCR nucleotide sequences with IMGT/GENE-DB human TR gene sequences. A later analysis assigned CDR3 sequences and most-parsimonious VDJ recombination scenarios with the TCRdist pipeline. In a later analysis, each TCR beta chain was defined by its CDR3 amino acid sequence together with its V-gene family, and reads without a unique V-gene family were excluded. In a later analysis, nearly 600 highly shared, low-generation-probability nucleotide sequences were removed to address suspected cross-contamination and a sequencing artifact. In a later analysis, a clonal expansion index was calculated for each public chain from normalized within-repertoire ranks of inferred template counts. A later analysis computed generation probabilities with a VDJ recombination model fitted to out-of-frame rearrangements, and checked the results against IGoR. In a later analysis, TCR-TCR, TCR-HLA and TCR-CMV co-occurrence was scored with hypergeometric tests, and a repertoire-size bias correction was applied to TCR pairs. To estimate false discovery rates, a later analysis permuted the HLA or CMV assignments 20 times. In a later analysis, co-occurring TCRs were grouped using DBSCAN, with TCRdist sequence similarity added in when clustering inside HLA-allele-positive subsets. Repertoires with fewer than 30,000 or more than 120,000 public chains were left out of co-occurrence clustering, as were a handful of repertoires with anomalous nucleotide sharing. TCRdb took this table from immuneACCESS and kept in-frame rearrangements with V and J called. Such tables lack part of the clones; where checked against another copy, unresolved V genes explain under half of the gap, and the rest is unexplained. The DNA was the basis for D and trimming; V, J and clone size are from that table. The table for this sample lists some 120,000 clones; 70% to 85% of them were counted only once. The ten most abundant clones make up 10% to 11% of the sample.

The germline V gene provides CDR1 KGHSH and CDR2 LQKENI. Spanning cysteine to phenylalanine, the CDR3 consists of 17 amino acids. The only DNA kept is the CDR3, 51 bases in frame from the first base. V is reduced by 0 bases and J by 3 bases, leaving a spacing of 15 bases between them. The clonotype originates from a man aged 40-49 years in good health and CMV-seropositive. Sequenced material: PBMCs. The rearrangement joined TRBV18 to TRBJ1-5, with the D gene not clear enough to name. In nucleotides, the sequence is TGTGCCAGCTCACCACCGCTCGCGGAATCGAACAATCAGCCCCAGCATTTT. This codes for CASSPPLAESNNQPQHF.